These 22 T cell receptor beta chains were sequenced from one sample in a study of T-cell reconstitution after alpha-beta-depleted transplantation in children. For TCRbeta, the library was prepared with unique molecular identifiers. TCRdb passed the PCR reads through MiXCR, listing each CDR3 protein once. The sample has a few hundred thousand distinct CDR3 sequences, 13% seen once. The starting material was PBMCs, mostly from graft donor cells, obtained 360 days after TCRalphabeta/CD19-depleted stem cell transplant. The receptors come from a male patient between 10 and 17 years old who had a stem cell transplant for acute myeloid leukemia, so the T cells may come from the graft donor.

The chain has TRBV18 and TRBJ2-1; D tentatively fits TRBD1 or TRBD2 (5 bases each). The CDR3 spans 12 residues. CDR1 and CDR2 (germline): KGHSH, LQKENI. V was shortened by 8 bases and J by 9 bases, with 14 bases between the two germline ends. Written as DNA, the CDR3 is TGTGCCAGCGGGCCTTTGGGGACTGAGCAGTTCTTC. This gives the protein CASGPLGTEQFF.

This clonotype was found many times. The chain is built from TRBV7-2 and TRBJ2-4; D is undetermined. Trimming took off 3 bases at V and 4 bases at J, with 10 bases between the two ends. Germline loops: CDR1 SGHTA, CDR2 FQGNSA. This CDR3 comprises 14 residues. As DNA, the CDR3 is TGTGCCAGCAGCTTGTTGGGCTCTAAAAACATTCAGTACTTC. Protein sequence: CASSLLGSKNIQYF. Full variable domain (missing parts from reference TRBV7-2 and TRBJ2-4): GAGVSQSPSNKVTEKGKDVELRCDPISGHTALYWYRQSLGQGLEFLIYFQGNSAPDKSGLPSDRFSAERTGGSVSTLTIQRTQQEDSAVYLCASSLLGSKNIQYFGAGTRLSVL.

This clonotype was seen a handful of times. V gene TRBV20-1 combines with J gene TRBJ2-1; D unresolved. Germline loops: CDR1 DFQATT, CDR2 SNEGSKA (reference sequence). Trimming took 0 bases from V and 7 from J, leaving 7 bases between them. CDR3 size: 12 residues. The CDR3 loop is CSAREGYNEQFF. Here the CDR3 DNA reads TGCAGTGCTAGAGAGGGGTATAATGAGCAGTTCTTC.

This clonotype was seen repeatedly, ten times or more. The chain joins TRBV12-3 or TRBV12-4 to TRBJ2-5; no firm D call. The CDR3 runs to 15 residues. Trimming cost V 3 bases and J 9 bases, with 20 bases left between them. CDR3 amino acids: CASSFDRGVLVAQYF. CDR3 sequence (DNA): TGTGCCAGCAGTTTCGACCGTGGGGTGCTAGTGGCCCAGTACTTC.

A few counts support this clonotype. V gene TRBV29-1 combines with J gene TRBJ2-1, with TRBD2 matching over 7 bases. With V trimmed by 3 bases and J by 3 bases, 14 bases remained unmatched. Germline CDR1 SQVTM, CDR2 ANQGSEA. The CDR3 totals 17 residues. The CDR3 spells CSVDLRAGLRSYNEQFF. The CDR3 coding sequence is TGCAGCGTTGACTTGAGAGCGGGGCTCCGGAGCTACAATGAGCAGTTCTTC.

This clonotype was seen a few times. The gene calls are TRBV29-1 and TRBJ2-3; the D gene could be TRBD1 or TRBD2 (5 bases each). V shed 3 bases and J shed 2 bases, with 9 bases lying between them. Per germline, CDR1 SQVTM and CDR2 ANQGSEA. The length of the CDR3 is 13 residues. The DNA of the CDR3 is TGCAGCGTTGATGAGGGGCACACAGATACGCAGTATTTT. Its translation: CSVDEGHTDTQYF.

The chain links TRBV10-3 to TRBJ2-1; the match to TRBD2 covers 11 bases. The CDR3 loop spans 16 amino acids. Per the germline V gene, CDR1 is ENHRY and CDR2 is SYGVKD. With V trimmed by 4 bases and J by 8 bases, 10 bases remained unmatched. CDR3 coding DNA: TGTGCCATCAGTGGGGCCGGGACTAGCGGTACGTATGAGCAGTTCTTC. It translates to CAISGAGTSGTYEQFF.

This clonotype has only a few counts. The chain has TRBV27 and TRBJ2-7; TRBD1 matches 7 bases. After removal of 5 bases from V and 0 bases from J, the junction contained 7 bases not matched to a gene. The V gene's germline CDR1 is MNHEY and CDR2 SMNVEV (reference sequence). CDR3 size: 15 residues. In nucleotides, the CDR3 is TGTGCCAGCAGTCAGACCGGGACAGCCTCCTACGAGCAGTACTTC. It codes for CASSQTGTASYEQYF.

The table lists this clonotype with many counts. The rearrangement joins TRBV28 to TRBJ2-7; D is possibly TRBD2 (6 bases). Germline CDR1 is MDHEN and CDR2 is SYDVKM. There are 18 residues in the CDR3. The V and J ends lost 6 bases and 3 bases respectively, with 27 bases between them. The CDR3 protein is CASSPLGLTGVSDYEQYF. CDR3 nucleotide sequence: TGTGCCAGCAGCCCATTGGGGTTAACGGGAGTATCAGACTACGAGCAGTACTTC.

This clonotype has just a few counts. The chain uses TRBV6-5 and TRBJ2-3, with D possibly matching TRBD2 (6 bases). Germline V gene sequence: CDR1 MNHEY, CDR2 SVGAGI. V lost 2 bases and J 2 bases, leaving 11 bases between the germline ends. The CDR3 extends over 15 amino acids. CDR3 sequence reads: CASSYNGLPTDTQYF. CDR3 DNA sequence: TGTGCCAGCAGTTACAACGGACTACCCACAGATACGCAGTATTTT.

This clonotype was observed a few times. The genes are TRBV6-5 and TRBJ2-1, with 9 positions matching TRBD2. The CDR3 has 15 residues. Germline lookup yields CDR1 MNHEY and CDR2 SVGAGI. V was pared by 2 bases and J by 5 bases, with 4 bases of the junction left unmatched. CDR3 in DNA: TGTGCCAGCAGTTACCAACTAGCGGGCAACAATGAGCAGTTCTTC. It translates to CASSYQLAGNNEQFF.

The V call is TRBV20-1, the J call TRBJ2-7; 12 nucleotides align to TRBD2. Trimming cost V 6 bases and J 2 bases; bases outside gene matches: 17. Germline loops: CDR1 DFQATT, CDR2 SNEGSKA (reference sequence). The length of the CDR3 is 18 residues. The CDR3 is CSAPDSGLAGGRPYEQYF. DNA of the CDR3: TGCAGTGCCCCTGACAGTGGCCTAGCGGGAGGGCGCCCCTACGAGCAGTACTTC.

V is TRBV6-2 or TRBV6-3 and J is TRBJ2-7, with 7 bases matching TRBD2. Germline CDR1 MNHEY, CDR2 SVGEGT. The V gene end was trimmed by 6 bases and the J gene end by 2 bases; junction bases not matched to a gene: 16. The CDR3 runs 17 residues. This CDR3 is CASRSRLQRDFAYEQYF. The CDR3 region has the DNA TGTGCCAGCAGGTCCCGCCTACAGCGGGATTTCGCCTACGAGCAGTACTTC.

The CDR3 coding sequence is TGTGCCAGCAGTTACCTAGGGACTAGCCAAGAGACCCAGTACTTC. Encoded protein: CASSYLGTSQETQYF. The rearrangement joins TRBV6-5 to TRBJ2-5, with 8 bases lining up with TRBD2. This CDR3 region has 15 residues. V dropped 2 bases and J dropped 1; count of bases not matched to a gene: 3. From germline, CDR1 is MNHEY and CDR2 SVGAGI.

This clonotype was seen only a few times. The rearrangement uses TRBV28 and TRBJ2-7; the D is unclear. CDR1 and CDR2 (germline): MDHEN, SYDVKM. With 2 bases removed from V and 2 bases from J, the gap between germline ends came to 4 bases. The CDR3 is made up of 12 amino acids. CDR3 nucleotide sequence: TGTGCCAGCAGTTTAATCACCTACGAGCAGTACTTC. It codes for CASSLITYEQYF.

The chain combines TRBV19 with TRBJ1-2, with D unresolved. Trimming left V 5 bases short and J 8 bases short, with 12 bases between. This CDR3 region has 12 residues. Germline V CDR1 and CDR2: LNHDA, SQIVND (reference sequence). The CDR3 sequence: CASSLPEDGYTF. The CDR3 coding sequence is TGTGCCAGTAGTCTCCCAGAGGACGGCTACACCTTC. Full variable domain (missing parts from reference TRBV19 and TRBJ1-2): DGGITQSPKYLFRKEGQNVTLSCEQNLNHDAMYWYRQDPGQGLRLIYYSQIVNDFQKGDIAEGYSVSREKKESFPLTVTSAQKNPTAFYLCASSLPEDGYTFGSGTRLTVV.

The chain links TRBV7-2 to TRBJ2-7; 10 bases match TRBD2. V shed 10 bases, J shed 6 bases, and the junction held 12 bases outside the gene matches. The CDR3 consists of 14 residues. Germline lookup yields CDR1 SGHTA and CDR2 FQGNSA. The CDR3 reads CATRLAGGGFEQYF. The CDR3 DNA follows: TGTGCCACCCGCTTAGCGGGAGGAGGGTTCGAGCAGTACTTC.

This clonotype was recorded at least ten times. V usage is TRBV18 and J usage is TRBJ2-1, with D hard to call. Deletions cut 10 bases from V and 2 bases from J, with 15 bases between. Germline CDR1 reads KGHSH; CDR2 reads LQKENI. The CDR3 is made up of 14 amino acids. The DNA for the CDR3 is TGTGCCACCTCCGAAGGGCTCGCCTACAATGAGCAGTTCTTC. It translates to CATSEGLAYNEQFF.

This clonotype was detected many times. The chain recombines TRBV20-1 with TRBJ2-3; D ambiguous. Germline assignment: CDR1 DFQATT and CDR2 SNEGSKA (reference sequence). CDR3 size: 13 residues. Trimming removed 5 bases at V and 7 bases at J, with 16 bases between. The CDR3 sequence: CSAWTVVEYTQYF. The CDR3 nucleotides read TGCAGTGCTTGGACGGTTGTTGAGTATACGCAGTATTTT.

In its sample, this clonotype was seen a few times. CDR3 bases: TGCGCCAGCAGGGACAAAGGGACTAGCGGGAGTGAGTACAATGAGCAGTTCTTC. It translates to CASRDKGTSGSEYNEQFF. The chain is built from TRBV5-1 and TRBJ2-1; TRBD2 aligns across 14 bases. Germline assignment: CDR1 SGHRS and CDR2 YFSETQ. The ends lost 5 bases at V and 4 bases at J; junction bases unmatched: 11. The CDR3 sequence is 18 residues long.

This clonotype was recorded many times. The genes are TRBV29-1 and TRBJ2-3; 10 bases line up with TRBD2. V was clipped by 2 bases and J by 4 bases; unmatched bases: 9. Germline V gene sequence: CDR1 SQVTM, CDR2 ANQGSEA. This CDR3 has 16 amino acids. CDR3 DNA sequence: TGCAGCGTTGAACGGGCTAGCGGGAGAGGCGCAGATACGCAGTATTTT. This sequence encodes CSVERASGRGADTQYF.

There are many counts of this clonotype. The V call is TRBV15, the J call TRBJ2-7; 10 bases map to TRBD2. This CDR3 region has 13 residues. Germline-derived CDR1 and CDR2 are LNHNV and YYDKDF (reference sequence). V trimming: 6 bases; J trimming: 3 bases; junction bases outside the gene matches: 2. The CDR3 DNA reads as TGTGCCACCAGAGCTAGCGGGAGCTACGAGCAGTACTTC. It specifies CATRASGSYEQYF.